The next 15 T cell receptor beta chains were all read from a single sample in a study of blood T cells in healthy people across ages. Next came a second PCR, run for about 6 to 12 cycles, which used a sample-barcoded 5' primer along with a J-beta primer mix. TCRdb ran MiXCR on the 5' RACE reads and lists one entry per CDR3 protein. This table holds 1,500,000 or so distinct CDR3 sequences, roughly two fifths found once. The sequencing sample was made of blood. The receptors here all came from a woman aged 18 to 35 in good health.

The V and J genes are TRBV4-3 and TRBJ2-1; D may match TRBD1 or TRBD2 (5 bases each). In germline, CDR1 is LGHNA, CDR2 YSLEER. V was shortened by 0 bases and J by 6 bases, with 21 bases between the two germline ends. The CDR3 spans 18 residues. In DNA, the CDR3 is TGCGCCAGCAGCCAAGATTACGGGGCGGTGGGGAAGGGCAATGAGCAGTTCTTC. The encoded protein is CASSQDYGAVGKGNEQFF.

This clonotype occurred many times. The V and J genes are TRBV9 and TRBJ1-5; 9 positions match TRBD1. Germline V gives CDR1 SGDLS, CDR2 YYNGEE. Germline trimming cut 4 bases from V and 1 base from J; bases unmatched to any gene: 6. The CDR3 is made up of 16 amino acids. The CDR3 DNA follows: TGTGCCAGCAGCTTCCGGGACAGGGTCAGCAATCAGCCCCAGCATTTT. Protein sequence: CASSFRDRVSNQPQHF.

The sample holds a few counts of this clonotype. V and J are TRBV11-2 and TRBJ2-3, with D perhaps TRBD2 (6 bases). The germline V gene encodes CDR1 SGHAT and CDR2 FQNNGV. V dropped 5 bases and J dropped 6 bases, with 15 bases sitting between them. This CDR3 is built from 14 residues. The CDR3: CASSPGLSGDTQYF. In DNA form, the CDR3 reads TGTGCCAGCAGCCCTGGACTATCAGGTGATACGCAGTATTTT.

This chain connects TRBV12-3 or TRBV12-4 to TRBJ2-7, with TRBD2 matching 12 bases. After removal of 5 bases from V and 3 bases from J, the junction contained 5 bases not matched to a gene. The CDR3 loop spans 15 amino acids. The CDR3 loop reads CASSASGGVDYEQYF. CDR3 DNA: TGTGCCAGCAGTGCTAGCGGGGGGGTGGACTACGAGCAGTACTTC.

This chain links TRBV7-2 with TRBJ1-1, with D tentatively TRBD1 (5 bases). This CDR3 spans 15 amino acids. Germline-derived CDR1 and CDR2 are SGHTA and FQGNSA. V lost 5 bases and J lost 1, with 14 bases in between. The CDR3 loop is CASSTPLDRNTEAFF. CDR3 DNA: TGTGCCAGCAGCACACCTCTTGACAGGAACACTGAAGCTTTCTTT.

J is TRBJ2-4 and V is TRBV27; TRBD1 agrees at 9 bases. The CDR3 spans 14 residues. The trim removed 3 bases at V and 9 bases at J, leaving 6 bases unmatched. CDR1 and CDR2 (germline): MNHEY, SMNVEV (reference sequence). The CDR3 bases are TGTGCCAGCAGTTTGGGACAGGGATCCGGCATTCAGTACTTC. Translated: CASSLGQGSGIQYF.

CDR3 sequence: CASSLSPGGGSYTF. The CDR3 DNA sequence: TGTGCCAGCAGCTTAAGCCCCGGGGGGGGAAGCTACACCTTC. The V call is TRBV7-3, the J call TRBJ1-2; possible D gene TRBD1, 5 bases. V gave up 1 base and J gave up 9 bases, with 15 bases separating them. The CDR3 length is 14 residues. Germline CDR1 is SGHTA and CDR2 is FQGTGA.

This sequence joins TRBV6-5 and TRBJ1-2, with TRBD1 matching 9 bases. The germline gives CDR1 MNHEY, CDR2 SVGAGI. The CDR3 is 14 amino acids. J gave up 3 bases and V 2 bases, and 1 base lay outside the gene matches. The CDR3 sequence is CASSYGTGYYGYTF. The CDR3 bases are TGTGCCAGCAGTTACGGGACAGGGTACTATGGCTACACCTTC.

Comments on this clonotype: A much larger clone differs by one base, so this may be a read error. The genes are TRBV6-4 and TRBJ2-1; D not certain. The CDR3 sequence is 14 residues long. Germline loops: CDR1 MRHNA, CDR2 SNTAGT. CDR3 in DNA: TGTGCCAGCGGTGACTCCTCATCAGTACAGACCCAGTTCTTC. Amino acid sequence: CASGDSSSVQTQFF.

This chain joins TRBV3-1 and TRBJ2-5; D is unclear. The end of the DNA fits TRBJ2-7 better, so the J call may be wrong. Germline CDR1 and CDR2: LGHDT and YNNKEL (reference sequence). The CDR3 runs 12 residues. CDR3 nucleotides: TGTGCCAGCAGCCAAGCAGCCGACGAGCAGTACTTC. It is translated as CASSQAADEQYF.

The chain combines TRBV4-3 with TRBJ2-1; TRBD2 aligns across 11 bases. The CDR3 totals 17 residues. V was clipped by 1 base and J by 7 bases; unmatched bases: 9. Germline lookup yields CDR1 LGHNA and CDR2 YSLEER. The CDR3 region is CASSQGFSGRELNEQFF. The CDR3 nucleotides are TGCGCCAGCAGCCAAGGCTTTAGCGGGAGGGAATTGAATGAGCAGTTCTTC.

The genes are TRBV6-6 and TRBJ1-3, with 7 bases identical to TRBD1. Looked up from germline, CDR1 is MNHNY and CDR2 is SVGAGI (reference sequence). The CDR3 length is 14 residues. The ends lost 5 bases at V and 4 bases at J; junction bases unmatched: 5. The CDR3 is CASSTTGSGNTIYF. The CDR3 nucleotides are TGTGCCAGCAGTACGACAGGGTCGGGAAACACCATATATTTT.

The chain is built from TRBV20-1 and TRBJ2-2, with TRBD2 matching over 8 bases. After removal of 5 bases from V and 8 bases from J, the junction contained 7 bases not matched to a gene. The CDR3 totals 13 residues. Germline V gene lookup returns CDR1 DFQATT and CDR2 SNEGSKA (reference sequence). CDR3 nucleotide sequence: TGCAGTGCTCGGGGGGGTTTCAGTGGGGAGCTGTTTTTT. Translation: CSARGGFSGELFF.

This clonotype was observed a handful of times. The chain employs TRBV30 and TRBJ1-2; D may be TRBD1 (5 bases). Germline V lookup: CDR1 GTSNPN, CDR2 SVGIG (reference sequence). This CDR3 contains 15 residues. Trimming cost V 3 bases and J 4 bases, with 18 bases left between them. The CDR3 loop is CAWRAGTVGSYGYTF. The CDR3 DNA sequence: TGTGCCTGGAGAGCTGGGACGGTCGGTAGCTATGGCTACACCTTC.

The CDR3 region is CASSPEPVGNEKLFF. CDR3 nucleotides: TGTGCCAGCTCACCAGAACCGGTGGGGAATGAAAAACTGTTTTTT. The chain carries TRBV18 and TRBJ1-4; D gene ambiguous. CDR3 size: 15 residues. V lost 2 bases and J lost 5, with 12 bases in between. Germline CDR1 and CDR2: KGHSH and LQKENI.